Shown below are 6 T cell receptor beta chains from a single sample sequenced in a study of blood T cells in healthy people across ages. Primers used in a second PCR of roughly 7 to 12 cycles were a sample-barcoded 5' primer and a J-beta primer mix. Via MiXCR, TCRdb re-called the 5' RACE reads, giving one row per CDR3 protein. The table has 700,000 or so distinct CDR3 sequences, less than 45% seen once. Sequenced: blood. The receptors originated from a man older than 75 in good health.

V is TRBV20-1 and J is TRBJ2-5, with TRBD2 matching over 7 bases. The trim removed 0 bases at V and 11 bases at J, leaving 18 bases unmatched. CDR1 is DFQATT and CDR2 is SNEGSKA in the germline V gene (reference sequence). This CDR3 contains 16 residues. Here the CDR3 reads CSARDQAGQTIRQQYF. DNA for the CDR3: TGCAGTGCTAGAGATCAAGCGGGGCAGACCATACGACAGCAGTACTTC.

This chain uses TRBV19 with TRBJ2-1; TRBD1 might be the D (7 bases). Trimming left V 3 bases short and J 8 bases short, with 11 bases between. Germline V CDR1 and CDR2: LNHDA, SQIVND (reference sequence). The CDR3 extends over 13 amino acids. The CDR3 protein is CASSISRGDEQFF. DNA of the CDR3: TGTGCCAGTAGTATTTCCAGGGGGGATGAGCAGTTCTTC. The variable domain in full, completed from reference TRBV19 and TRBJ2-1, reads DGGITQSPKYLFRKEGQNVTLSCEQNLNHDAMYWYRQDPGQGLRLIYYSQIVNDFQKGDIAEGYSVSREKKESFPLTVTSAQKNPTAFYLCASSISRGDEQFFGPGTRLTVL.

As regards this clonotype: A much bigger clone sits one base away, suggesting this may be a read error. The chain carries TRBV7-2 and TRBJ2-7, with TRBD2 matching over 8 bases. Matching the DNA end better, TRBJ2-5 makes the J call doubtful. The CDR3 totals 14 residues. Germline V gene lookup returns CDR1 SGHTA and CDR2 FQGNSA. CDR3 in amino acids: CAGSPSGRGETQYF. CDR3 in DNA: TGTGCCGGCAGCCCCAGCGGGAGAGGCGAGACCCAGTACTTC.

The gene calls are TRBV5-1 and TRBJ2-1, with TRBD1 identical over 12 bases. The CDR3 spans 18 residues. V lost 5 bases to trimming and J lost 7 bases; unmatched junction nucleotides: 16. Germline V gene lookup returns CDR1 SGHRS and CDR2 YFSETQ. In DNA, the CDR3 is TGCGCCAGCAGTTCGACCTGGACCGGGACAGGGGGCAGGAATGAGCAGTTCTTC. It translates to CASSSTWTGTGGRNEQFF. Complete variable domain (other parts from reference TRBV5-1 and TRBJ2-1): KAGVTQTPRYLIKTRGQQVTLSCSPISGHRSVSWYQQTPGQGLQFLFEYFSETQRNKGNFPGRFSGRQFSNSRSEMNVSTLELGDSALYLCASSSTWTGTGGRNEQFFGPGTRLTVL.

The table lists this clonotype with a few counts. The chain recombines TRBV6-1 with TRBJ1-5, with 8 bases matching TRBD1. Germline assignment: CDR1 MNHNS and CDR2 SASEGT. CDR3 length equals 15 residues. J gave up 7 bases and V 1 base, and 6 bases lay outside the gene matches. CDR3: CASSEGTGQGQPQHF. CDR3 bases: TGTGCCAGCAGTGAAGGGACAGGGCAGGGACAGCCCCAGCATTTT.

The chain carries TRBV27 and TRBJ1-2; possibly TRBD1 for D (5 bases). In germline, CDR1 is MNHEY, CDR2 SMNVEV (reference sequence). The CDR3 contains 12 residues. Trimming took 6 bases from V and 2 from J, leaving 7 bases between them. CDR3 sequence: CASRTVNYGYTF. CDR3 nucleotides: TGTGCCAGCAGGACAGTCAACTATGGCTACACCTTC.